The following is a T cell receptor beta chain sequence with its context. The target of this receptor is not known. Qualities for individual bases were not recorded, and no much larger clone is one base off. All donors were healthy Caucasians. Three pairs of female monozygotic twins, all aged about 18 to 29 years, made up the twin cohort. CD4+ and CD8+ T cell populations were isolated with positive isolation kits from Invitrogen. These data belong to a study of identical twins (dated by TCRdb to about 2016). About the study as a whole: To test whether fetal clonotypes persist, this study deep-sequenced TCR alpha and beta repertoires from monozygotic twins, from unrelated adults of various ages, and from cord blood. Replicate twin experiments were performed at different times using different library preparation protocols to rule out contamination.

The CDR3 has 12 amino acids, counting the end cysteine and phenylalanine. Kept here is only the CDR3 DNA, which spans 36 bases and is read in frame from base 1. Trimming accounts for 3 bases at V and 5 bases at J, while the number of junction bases matched to no gene is 3. In the germline V gene (reference sequence), CDR1 corresponds to DFQATT and CDR2 to SNEGSKA. What the work shows at the level of the full study, not this receptor alone: Invariant T cells such as MAIT and iNKT could partly confound zero-insertion analyses, though diverse VJ usage argued against this for most clonotypes. Because the same donors could not be followed over many years, the conclusions depended on cross-sectional statistical analysis. Compared with coincidental sharing between unrelated individuals, out-of-frame TCR alpha sequences shared between twins showed an excess of sequences with low generation probability. Fewer insertions were carried by abundant cord blood beta clonotypes, a similar but weaker trend appeared in young adult naive repertoires, and no such trend appeared in memory repertoires. Excess twin sharing in beta out-of-frame sequences was weaker because fewer shared sequences lowered the signal-to-noise ratio. Out-of-frame TCR alpha sharing in monozygotic twins was systematically underestimated by recombination models, whereas sharing between unrelated individuals was in agreement with the recombination models.

The method behind the library was 5' RACE. Sequencing used an Illumina HiSeq 2000. Template switching added a universal primer binding site, and the final cDNA carried a unique molecular identifier that allowed TCR cDNA molecules to be counted accurately. Specific primers in the conserved constant-segment region were used to synthesize first-strand cDNA for the TCR alpha and beta chains. To control for contamination, every cDNA library was double barcoded, receiving both a SMART-Mk sample barcode and Illumina barcodes. TruSeq adapter sequences along with Illumina sample barcodes were introduced in two successive PCR steps. The Illumina HiSeq platform was used with custom primers to sequence TCR alpha and beta cDNA libraries. The published analysis was carried out like this. Unique molecular identifiers were extracted from raw reads with MiGEC, and CDR3 positions were determined with MiXCR. Recombination models were inferred per individual with the repgenHMM and IGoR tools using an EM algorithm. Shared clonotypes were analyzed with the tcR package in R, and sharing was normalized by the product of cloneset sizes. Out-of-frame nonproductive sequences were analyzed to study raw recombination free of thymic and clonal selection effects. Using fastp at Q25 and MiXCR, TCRdb reprocessed the public reads and kept productive beta chains. CDR3 protein duplicates are merged, each entry listing the most common genes and DNA. Here the V and J calls rest on TCRdb's processing, not on the authors' analysis. This sample gives just over 450,000 distinct CDR3 sequences in total; 12% to 15% of them show up just once. Approximately 0.52% of the sample is in the top ten clones.

The data were also submitted as part of a second study, on yellow fever vaccine responses in identical twins. As the second study states: According to the authors, in identical twins the way T cells responded to vaccination appeared partly convergent and partly personalized. Focusing on identical twins, the study followed the T cell clones that responded to the vaccine, and did so with precision.

The chain employs TRBV20-1 and TRBJ2-5; 7 bases in the junction line up with TRBD2. Sequenced material: CD4+ T cells sorted from blood. This TCR was sampled from a young woman in good health. The DNA is as follows: TGCAGTGCTAGGCAAGCGGGGGAGACCCAGTACTTC. Translated, this gives CSARQAGETQYF.